The clone carrying this T cell receptor beta chain was picked up a small number of times. Researchers amplified the TCR beta CDR3 regions from RNA transcripts. The TCR CDR3 first-round RT-PCR relied on the HTBI primer set. TCRdb re-analysed the multiplex PCR reads in MiXCR, keeping a single row per CDR3 protein. The table has 300,000 to 400,000 distinct CDR3 sequences, 18% seen once. Thyroid ultrasound and orbital computed tomography, with clinical symptoms and serum thyroxine and TRAb, informed diagnoses. These data are taken from a study of T cells in Graves' hyperthyroidism and ophthalmopathy. The ends were cut back, 0 bases at V and 1 base at J, with 9 bases in the middle. The germline gives CDR1 DFQATT, CDR2 SNEGSKA (reference sequence). There are 14 residues in the CDR3.

The gene calls are TRBV20-1 and TRBJ2-5; D possibly corresponds to TRBD2 (5 bases). The TCR originated in a woman aged 45 to 65 with Graves' hyperthyroidism. Sequenced sample: blood. The DNA of the CDR3 is TGCAGTGCTAGAGATCCAGCGGCCCAAGAGACCCAGTACTTC. Translation: CSARDPAAQETQYF.